These 9 T cell receptor beta chains were all obtained from the same sample, sequenced in a study of CD8 T cells in ankylosing spondylitis. Study conclusions and caveats: Seemingly characteristic of ankylosing spondylitis blood was a TCR beta motif consisting of about 8 highly homologous variants.

TCRdb called the 5' RACE reads again in MiXCR, with one record for every CDR3 protein. The repertoire holds hundreds of thousands of distinct CDR3 sequences, with over 9.5% as singletons. Their antigens are not known. Source material: blood, either unsorted or a sorted T cell fraction (not recorded which). Source of these receptors: a male donor with ankylosing spondylitis.

V gene TRBV7-9 combines with J gene TRBJ2-5; D gene uncertain. Germline loops: CDR1 SEHNR, CDR2 FQNEAQ (reference sequence). The V gene lost 5 bases and the J gene lost 4 bases, with 11 bases spanning the gap. This CDR3 comprises 13 residues. For the CDR3, the DNA is TGTGCCAGCAGCCCTTTCTGGGGAGAGACCCAGTACTTC. It is translated as CASSPFWGETQYF.

The V call is TRBV6-5, the J call TRBJ2-7; D is unresolved. This CDR3 comprises 15 residues. In germline, CDR1 is MNHEY, CDR2 SVGAGI. The V end lost 2 bases, the J end lost 0 bases, and 11 bases lay between the germline ends. The chain's CDR3 is CASSYQRGYSYEQYF. The CDR3 region has the DNA TGTGCCAGCAGTTACCAACGCGGATACTCCTACGAGCAGTACTTC.

V gene TRBV27 combines with J gene TRBJ2-5, with a weak D call TRBD1 (5 bases). CDR1 and CDR2 (germline): MNHEY, SMNVEV (reference sequence). The CDR3 length is 13 residues. The ends were cut back, 3 bases at V and 4 bases at J, with 9 bases in the middle. The CDR3 region has the DNA TGTGCCAGCAGTTTCGAGCAGGGAGAGACCCAGTACTTC. Protein sequence: CASSFEQGETQYF.

This chain joins TRBV12-3 or TRBV12-4 and TRBJ1-4; D perhaps matches TRBD1 (5 bases). CDR3 length equals 14 residues. V lost 5 bases and J lost 7, with 14 bases in between. The CDR3 region has the DNA TGTGCCAGCAGTAAGCGGGGCGGAGGTGAAAAACTGTTTTTT. This sequence encodes CASSKRGGGEKLFF.

The chain couples TRBV5-1 to TRBJ1-3; perhaps TRBD1 as D (6 bases). This CDR3 spans 15 amino acids. Germline V gene sequence: CDR1 SGHRS, CDR2 YFSETQ. Trimming took off 2 bases at V and 8 bases at J, with 17 bases between the two ends. CDR3 sequence reads: CASSFGSSGEDTIYF. The DNA of the CDR3 is TGCGCCAGCAGCTTCGGGTCGTCAGGGGAAGACACCATATATTTT.

The J gene is TRBJ1-2, the V gene TRBV20-1; no firm D call. V gave up 6 bases and J gave up 5 bases, with 22 bases separating them. The CDR3 contains 15 residues. Germline CDR1 reads DFQATT; CDR2 reads SNEGSKA (reference sequence). The CDR3 reads CSAPSSRTGTYGYTF. The CDR3 DNA follows: TGCAGTGCCCCATCGTCCCGGACGGGAACTTATGGCTACACCTTC.

This clonotype has a count of ten or more. V usage is TRBV28 and J usage is TRBJ2-7; 9 positions agree with TRBD2. In germline, CDR1 is MDHEN, CDR2 SYDVKM. The CDR3 extends over 16 amino acids. V lost 2 bases to trimming and J lost 3 bases; unmatched junction nucleotides: 8. The CDR3 DNA reads TGTGCCAGCAGTTTACCGGGGACTAGCAGAGGCTACGAGCAGTACTTC. Protein: CASSLPGTSRGYEQYF. The full variable domain, rest sourced from reference TRBV28 and TRBJ2-7, is DVKVTQSSRYLVKRTGEKVFLECVQDMDHENMFWYRQDPGLGLRLIYFSYDVKMKEKGDIPEGYSVSREKKERFSLILESASTNQTSMYLCASSLPGTSRGYEQYFGPGTRLTVT.

J is TRBJ2-5 and V is TRBV20-1, with D possibly TRBD1 on 5 matching bases. V lost 5 bases and J 1 base, leaving 11 bases between the germline ends. The germline V gene encodes CDR1 DFQATT and CDR2 SNEGSKA (reference sequence). The CDR3 length is 13 residues. CDR3 nucleotide sequence: TGCAGTGCTGCCAGACAGCCCCAAGAGACCCAGTACTTC. Its translation: CSAARQPQETQYF.

This clonotype was detected a few times. This chain joins TRBV5-1 and TRBJ2-2; no definite D call. V lost 4 bases, J lost 7 bases, and 11 bases lay in between. The CDR3 has 13 amino acids. Germline V lookup: CDR1 SGHRS, CDR2 YFSETQ. CDR3 coding DNA: TGCGCCAGCAGCATTAGAGGCAACGGGGAGCTGTTTTTT. Its protein is CASSIRGNGELFF.